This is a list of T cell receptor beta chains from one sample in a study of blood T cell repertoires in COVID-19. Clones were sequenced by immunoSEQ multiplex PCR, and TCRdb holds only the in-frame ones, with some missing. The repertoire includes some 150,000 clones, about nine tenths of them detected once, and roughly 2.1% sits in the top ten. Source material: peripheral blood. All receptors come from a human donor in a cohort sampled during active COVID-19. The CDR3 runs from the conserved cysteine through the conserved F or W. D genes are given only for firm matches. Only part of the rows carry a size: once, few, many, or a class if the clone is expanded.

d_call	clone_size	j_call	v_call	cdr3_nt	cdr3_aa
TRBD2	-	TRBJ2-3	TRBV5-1	TGCGCCAGCAGCCCTACCGGGACTACCACAGATACGCAGTATTTT	CASSPTGTTTDTQYF
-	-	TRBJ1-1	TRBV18	TGTGCCAGCTCACCTGCTGTCGGCGGAGTCACTGAAGCTTTCTTT	CASSPAVGGVTEAFF
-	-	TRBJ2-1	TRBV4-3	TGCGCCAGCAGCCAAGATCGGGGGAAGGGAGCCTACAATGAGCAGTTCTTC	CASSQDRGKGAYNEQFF
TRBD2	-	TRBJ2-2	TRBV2	TGTGCCCGCGGGGGGGGTAGCGGGAGAATGGCCGGGGAGCTGTTTTTT	CARGGGSGRMAGELFF
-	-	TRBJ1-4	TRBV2	TGTGCCAGCAGTGAATACGAGAATGAAAAACTGTTTTTT	CASSEYENEKLFF
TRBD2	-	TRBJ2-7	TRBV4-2	TGTGCCAGCAGCCCAATAGCGGGGGGAGACCTCTCCTCCTACGAGCAGTACTTC	CASSPIAGGDLSSYEQYF
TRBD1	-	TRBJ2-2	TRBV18	TGTGCCAGCTCACCGCAGCATCCGGGACAGGCGAACACCGGGGAGCTGTTTTTT	CASSPQHPGQANTGELFF
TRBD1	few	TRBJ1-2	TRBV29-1	TGCAGCGCACAGACAGGGGCAGCCTATGGCTACACCTTC	CSAQTGAAYGYTF
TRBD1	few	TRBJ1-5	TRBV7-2	TGTGCCAGCAGCTTATCCCCGCAGGGGGCCGCGAATCAGCCCCAGCATTTT	CASSLSPQGAANQPQHF
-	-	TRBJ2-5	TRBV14	TGTGCCAGCAGCCCCTTCGGACGGGGGTCGCAAGAGACCCAGTACTTC	CASSPFGRGSQETQYF
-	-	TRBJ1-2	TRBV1	TGCACCAGCAGCCAAGATAGGGGTAACTATGGCTACACCTTC	CTSSQDRGNYGYTF
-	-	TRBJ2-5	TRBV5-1	TGCGCCAGCAGCTTGGAAGCGGAAGAGACCCAGTACTTC	CASSLEAEETQYF
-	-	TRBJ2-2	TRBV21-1	TGTGCCAGCAGCGACCGGCCCCAGGGGGAAGGGGCAAACACCGGGGAGCTGTTTTTT	CASSDRPQGEGANTGELFF
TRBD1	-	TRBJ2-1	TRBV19	TGTGCCAGTAGTCGACAGGGACCCAATGAGCAGTTCTTC	CASSRQGPNEQFF
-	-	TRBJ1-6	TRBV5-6	TGTGCCAGCAGCTTGCAGGGATATTCACCCCTCCACTTT	CASSLQGYSPLHF
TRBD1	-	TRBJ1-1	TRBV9	TGTGCCAGCAGCGAGCCCCTTGGACAGGGGAACACTGAAGCTTTCTTT	CASSEPLGQGNTEAFF
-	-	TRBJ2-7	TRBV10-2	TGCGCCAGCCAATACGGACCAGGGAAAACCTACGAGCAGTACTTC	CASQYGPGKTYEQYF
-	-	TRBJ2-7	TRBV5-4	TGTGCCAGCAGCAAGACAGGGATGGGAGGCTACGAGCAGTACTTC	CASSKTGMGGYEQYF
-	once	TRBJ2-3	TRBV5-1	TGCGCCAGCAGCTTGGTGGCGACTAGTGGCACAGATACGCAGTATTTT	CASSLVATSGTDTQYF
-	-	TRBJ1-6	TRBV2	TGTGCCAGCAGCCCTGATAATTCACCCCTCCACTTT	CASSPDNSPLHF
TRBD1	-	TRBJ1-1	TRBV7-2	TGTGCCAGCAGCTTAGACGGACAGGTTCCGCAAGCTTTCTTT	CASSLDGQVPQAFF
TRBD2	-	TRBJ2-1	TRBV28	TGTGCCAGCAGTTCCCCAGGACTAGCCCGGCATGAGCAGTTCTTC	CASSSPGLARHEQFF
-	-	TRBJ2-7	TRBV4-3	TGCGCCAGCAGCCAAGATATTGGAGGGTCCTACGAGCAGTACTTC	CASSQDIGGSYEQYF
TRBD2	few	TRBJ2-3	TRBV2	TGTGCCAGCAGTGAGACTAGCGGGTCTAGCACAGATACGCAGTATTTT	CASSETSGSSTDTQYF
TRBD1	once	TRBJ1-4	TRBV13	TGTGCCAGCAGCATAAGGACCGGGACAGACATTGAAAAACTGTTTTTT	CASSIRTGTDIEKLFF
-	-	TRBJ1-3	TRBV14	TGTGCCAGCAGCCAAGCTCGTCTACGATTTGGGAGTGGATCTGGAAACACCATATATTTT	CASSQARLRFGSGSGNTIYF
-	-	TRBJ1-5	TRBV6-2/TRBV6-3	TGTGCCAGCAGTTACCAACTGGGGTGGCGGCAGGGGTATCAGCCCCAGCATTTT	CASSYQLGWRQGYQPQHF
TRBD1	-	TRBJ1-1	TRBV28	TGTGCCAGCAGTTGGATCGGCGCCGGGACAGGGATTAGTGAAGCTTTCTTT	CASSWIGAGTGISEAFF
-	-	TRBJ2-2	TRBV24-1	TGTGCCACCAGCCGTCCGGGAACCGGGGAGCTGTTTTTT	CATSRPGTGELFF
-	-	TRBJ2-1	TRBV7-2	TGTGCCAGCAGCCAAAATGCGGTACTAACATACAATGAGCAGTTCTTC	CASSQNAVLTYNEQFF
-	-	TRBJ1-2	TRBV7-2	TGTGCCAGCAGCTTAACCAGTAACTATGGCTACACCTTC	CASSLTSNYGYTF
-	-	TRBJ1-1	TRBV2	TGTGCCAGCAAGAACAGGGAGGGAAACACTGAAGCTTTCTTT	CASKNREGNTEAFF
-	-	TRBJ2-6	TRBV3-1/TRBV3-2	TGTGCCAGCAGCCAAGACTACTCTGGGGCCAACGTCCTGACTTTC	CASSQDYSGANVLTF
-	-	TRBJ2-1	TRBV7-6	TGTGCCAGCAGCTCTATAAGGGGAGGGGGATACAATGAGCAGTTCTTC	CASSSIRGGGYNEQFF
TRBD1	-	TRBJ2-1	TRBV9	TGTGCCAGCAGCGTAGAGGACAGGGTTTACAATGAGCAGTTCTTC	CASSVEDRVYNEQFF
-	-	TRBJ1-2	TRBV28	TGTGCCAGCAGAAACAGGGCTGCCTATGGCTACACCTTC	CASRNRAAYGYTF
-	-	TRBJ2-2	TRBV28	TGTGCCAGCAGTTTAACCGTCGGATTAGCGGTGAACACCGGGGAGCTGTTTTTT	CASSLTVGLAVNTGELFF
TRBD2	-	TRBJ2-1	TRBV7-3	TGTGCCAGCAGCTTACCGGGACTAGCGGGGGCTAGCTCCTACAATGAGCAGTTCTTC	CASSLPGLAGASSYNEQFF
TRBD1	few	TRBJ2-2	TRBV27	TGTGCCAGCATATCTTTGGACAGGGGGCCCACCGGGGAGCTGTTTTTT	CASISLDRGPTGELFF
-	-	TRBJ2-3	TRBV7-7	TGTGCTAGCAGCTTAGCTGGGAGGTTAGATACGCAGTATTTT	CASSLAGRLDTQYF
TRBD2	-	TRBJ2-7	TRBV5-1	TGCGCCAGCAGCTTGGTGACTAGCGGCTACTACGAGCAGTACTTC	CASSLVTSGYYEQYF
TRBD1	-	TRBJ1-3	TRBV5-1	TGCGCCAGCAGCTTGGACAGGGGGTCTGGAAACACCATATATTTT	CASSLDRGSGNTIYF
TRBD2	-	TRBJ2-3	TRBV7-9	TGTGCCAGCAGCCCAGGACTAGCGGGACGCACAGATACGCAGTATTTT	CASSPGLAGRTDTQYF
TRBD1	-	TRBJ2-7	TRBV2	TGTGCCAGCAGCCCTTGGGACAGCTTGACGGGCGAGCAGTACTTC	CASSPWDSLTGEQYF